A single sample is the source of the 14 T cell receptor beta chains below, sequenced in a study of blood T cell repertoires in COVID-19. Libraries were prepared by immunoSEQ multiplex PCR; TCRdb keeps only in-frame clonotypes and omits some of them. The top ten hold around 1.9% of the sample, which has 250,000 or so clones, approximately 84% seen once. Sequenced material: peripheral blood. These receptor sequences come from a woman of 80 years or more with acute or convalescent COVID-19.

The rearrangement uses TRBV19 and TRBJ2-1, with D maybe TRBD2 (7 bases). This CDR3 comprises 14 residues. Trimming stripped 2 bases from V and 8 bases from J, with 13 bases between. CDR1 LNHDA and CDR2 SQIVND come from the germline V gene (reference sequence). The CDR3 DNA reads as TGTGCCAGTAGTATATGGGGGGGGCACGATGAGCAGTTCTTC. It codes for CASSIWGGHDEQFF. The entire variable domain, with the rest obtained from reference TRBV19 and TRBJ2-1, is as follows: DGGITQSPKYLFRKEGQNVTLSCEQNLNHDAMYWYRQDPGQGLRLIYYSQIVNDFQKGDIAEGYSVSREKKESFPLTVTSAQKNPTAFYLCASSIWGGHDEQFFGPGTRLTVL.

The V and J genes are TRBV3-1 (or the pseudogene TRBV3-2) and TRBJ2-7; D not resolved. Germline V gene data show CDR1 as LGHDT and CDR2 as YNNKEL (reference sequence). The CDR3 extends over 17 amino acids. V was clipped by 0 bases and J by 2 bases, with 17 bases between them. The CDR3 sequence: CASSQDASVLSPYEQYF. CDR3 sequence (DNA): TGTGCCAGCAGCCAAGATGCGTCGGTACTATCCCCCTACGAGCAGTACTTC.

The chain is built from TRBV7-2 and TRBJ2-2; maybe TRBD1 (6 bases). Trimming took off 3 bases at V and 4 bases at J, with 12 bases between the two ends. There are 15 residues in the CDR3. Germline V gene data show CDR1 as SGHTA and CDR2 as FQGNSA. CDR3 sequence (DNA): TGTGCCAGCAGCTTGCAGGGGAATCCCACCGGGGAGCTGTTTTTT. This encodes CASSLQGNPTGELFF.

This chain connects TRBV7-9 to TRBJ2-1; TRBD2 matches 9 bases. CDR1 is SEHNR, CDR2 FQNEAQ, per germline (reference sequence). CDR3 length equals 16 residues. J lost 9 bases, V lost 2 bases, and 11 bases had no gene match. The CDR3 sequence: CASSLNPAGGLGEQFF. The CDR3 nucleotides are TGTGCCAGCAGCTTAAATCCAGCGGGAGGACTAGGTGAGCAGTTCTTC.

This sequence joins TRBV6-1 and TRBJ2-1; 9 positions match TRBD1. The CDR3 is made up of 17 amino acids. V was pared by 2 bases and J by 4 bases, with 9 bases of the junction left unmatched. The V gene's germline CDR1 is MNHNS and CDR2 SASEGT. The CDR3 nucleotides read TGTGCCAGCAGTGAATGGGGGACAGGGCTAAATTACAATGAGCAGTTCTTC. The encoded protein is CASSEWGTGLNYNEQFF.

The chain employs TRBV27 and TRBJ2-7; 11 bases agree with TRBD1. The CDR3 consists of 14 residues. With V trimmed by 5 bases and J by 3 bases, 3 bases remained unmatched. Germline V gene data show CDR1 as MNHEY and CDR2 as SMNVEV (reference sequence). The CDR3 DNA reads TGTGCCAGCAGTGCAGGGACAGGGGGCTACGAGCAGTACTTC. It translates to CASSAGTGGYEQYF.

The CDR3 DNA follows: TGTGCCAGCAGTCGCTTGACTGGTGGGGGGGAGCTGTTTTTT. Protein sequence: CASSRLTGGGELFF. The genes are TRBV6-2 or TRBV6-3 and TRBJ2-2; D is undetermined. Looked up from germline, CDR1 is MNHEY and CDR2 is SVGEGT. CDR3 length equals 14 residues. V lost 5 bases to trimming and J lost 8 bases, with 15 bases between them.

This chain joins TRBV3-1 (or the pseudogene TRBV3-2) and TRBJ2-7; TRBD2 matches at 13 bases. Germline V gene sequence: CDR1 LGHDT, CDR2 YNNKEL (reference sequence). The V segment lost 6 bases and the J segment 7 bases; nucleotides outside the gene matches: 6. There are 14 residues in the CDR3. The CDR3 DNA sequence: TGTGCCAGCAGTCCCGGGACTAGCGGGATTGAGCAGTACTTC. Its translation is CASSPGTSGIEQYF.

The chain joins TRBV7-6 to TRBJ1-6; 12 positions agree with TRBD1. The V gene's germline CDR1 is SGHVS and CDR2 FNYEAQ. The trim removed 1 base at V and 8 bases at J, leaving 9 bases unmatched. This CDR3 region has 18 residues. CDR3 protein: CASSLGGTGGAVHSPLHF. The CDR3 DNA is TGTGCCAGCAGCTTAGGGGGGACAGGGGGCGCAGTGCATTCACCCCTCCACTTT.

The V call is TRBV6-2 or TRBV6-3, the J call TRBJ2-2, with 8 bases that match TRBD1. With 5 bases clipped from V and 4 bases from J, the junction kept 6 bases outside the gene matches. The CDR3 contains 15 residues. The germline V gene encodes CDR1 MNHEY and CDR2 SVGEGT. The CDR3 spells CASSNTGGRTGELFF. The CDR3 DNA follows: TGTGCCAGCAGTAACACAGGGGGACGCACCGGGGAGCTGTTTTTT.

The CDR3 region is CASTLAGGTEAFF. The CDR3 coding sequence is TGTGCCAGCACCCTGGCGGGAGGCACTGAAGCTTTCTTT. The rearrangement links TRBV12-3 or TRBV12-4 to TRBJ1-1; D unresolved. The CDR3 is 13 amino acids. The V and J ends lost 7 bases and 4 bases respectively, with 13 bases between them.

The chain joins TRBV7-2 to TRBJ1-3; TRBD1 might be the D (6 bases). Germline V gene sequence: CDR1 SGHTA, CDR2 FQGNSA. V was pared by 7 bases and J by 8 bases, with 18 bases between. This CDR3 is built from 14 residues. This CDR3 reads CASTPIAGVDTIYF. CDR3 sequence (DNA): TGTGCCAGCACCCCAATCGCAGGGGTGGACACCATATATTTT.

V is TRBV7-6 and J is TRBJ1-2; D is undetermined. V gave up 1 base and J gave up 0 bases, with 6 bases separating them. CDR1 is SGHVS, CDR2 FNYEAQ, per germline. CDR3 length: 14 residues. In nucleotides, the CDR3 is TGTGCCAGCAGCTTAGGCGGCTCTAACTATGGCTACACCTTC. Residues: CASSLGGSNYGYTF.

This clone appeared a single time. The chain uses TRBV19 and TRBJ2-3, with TRBD1 matching over 11 bases. Germline trimming cut 5 bases from V and 7 bases from J; bases unmatched to any gene: 5. Germline loops: CDR1 LNHDA, CDR2 SQIVND (reference sequence). This CDR3 is 14 amino acids long. The DNA of the CDR3 is TGTGCCAGTAGTCTGGACAGGGGGCAATATACGCAGTATTTT. Translation gives CASSLDRGQYTQYF.